One sample yielded the 20 T cell receptor beta chains listed below, sequenced in a study of blood T cell repertoires in COVID-19. Data came from immunoSEQ multiplex PCR; TCRdb stores just in-frame clones and leaves some out. The sample shows under 300,000 clones, about nine tenths of them seen only once. What was sequenced was PBMCs or T cells enriched from blood (not recorded which). The receptors were sampled from a woman aged 40 to 50 who had recovered from COVID-19.

The chain joins TRBV11-3 to TRBJ1-4; D call uncertain. CDR1 and CDR2 from the germline V gene are SGHNT and YENEEA. The V end lost 5 bases, the J end lost 2 bases, and 15 bases lay between the germline ends. The CDR3 extends over 16 amino acids. The CDR3 nucleotides read TGTGCCAGCAGCACCCCCAGCCCGGGGACTAATGAAAAACTGTTTTTT. This encodes CASSTPSPGTNEKLFF.

The genes are TRBV9 and TRBJ2-2; 9 bases map to TRBD2. This CDR3 contains 16 residues. Germline trimming cut 0 bases from V and 6 bases from J; bases unmatched to any gene: 6. Looked up from germline, CDR1 is SGDLS and CDR2 is YYNGEE. CDR3 protein: CASSVGGLAHSGELFF. CDR3 coding DNA: TGTGCCAGCAGCGTAGGGGGACTAGCTCATTCCGGGGAGCTGTTTTTT.

This chain connects TRBV29-1 to TRBJ2-7, with 10 bases fitting TRBD1. Trimming took 4 bases from V and 0 from J; bases not matched to a gene: 18. The length of the CDR3 is 19 residues. CDR1 and CDR2 from the germline V gene are SQVTM and ANQGSEA. The CDR3 reads CSVVNPRQGARGSSYEQYF. DNA for the CDR3: TGCAGCGTTGTTAACCCGAGACAGGGGGCCCGAGGAAGCTCCTACGAGCAGTACTTC.

The chain carries TRBV4-3 and TRBJ2-3; 8 nucleotides match TRBD2. This CDR3 region has 17 residues. Germline CDR1 and CDR2: LGHNA and YSLEER. V trimming: 1 base; J trimming: 4 bases; junction bases outside the gene matches: 10. The CDR3 region is CASSQVLSGSFADTQYF. Written as DNA, the CDR3 is TGCGCCAGCAGCCAAGTCTTGAGCGGGAGTTTTGCAGATACGCAGTATTTT.

CDR3 protein: CASSFQTENTEAFF. In nucleotides, the CDR3 is TGCGCCAGCAGCTTCCAGACAGAGAACACTGAAGCTTTCTTT. This chain joins TRBV5-1 and TRBJ1-1, with a weak D call TRBD1 (5 bases). Per germline, CDR1 SGHRS and CDR2 YFSETQ. V gave up 2 bases and J gave up 1 base, with 9 bases separating them. The CDR3 loop spans 14 amino acids.

The chain carries TRBV5-4 and TRBJ1-2; D remains ambiguous. The CDR3 is 16 amino acids. V was clipped by 6 bases and J by 0 bases, with 18 bases between them. Germline CDR1 SGHNT, CDR2 YYREEE (reference sequence). CDR3 DNA: TGTGCCAGCACCCCCCGGGAGGGAGTCGCTAACTATGGCTACACCTTC. Amino acids: CASTPREGVANYGYTF.

The V and J genes are TRBV4-1 and TRBJ1-5; D not certain. This CDR3 is built from 15 residues. The germline V gene has CDR1 MGHRA and CDR2 YSYEKL. Trimming left V 6 bases short and J 0 bases short, with 12 bases between. The CDR3 sequence: CASSLRMNSNQPQHF. The CDR3 DNA follows: TGCGCCAGCAGTCTCAGGATGAATAGCAATCAGCCCCAGCATTTT.

The chain is built from TRBV27 and TRBJ1-4, with TRBD1 matching over 10 bases. The CDR3 has 15 residues. Germline V CDR1 and CDR2: MNHEY, SMNVEV (reference sequence). With V trimmed by 4 bases and J by 6 bases, 5 bases remained unmatched. The CDR3 DNA is TGTGCCAGCAGTTCCACCGGGACAGGGGATGAAAAACTGTTTTTT. Translated: CASSSTGTGDEKLFF.

The chain has TRBV25-1 and TRBJ1-2, with TRBD1 as a possible D gene (6 bases). Germline V lookup: CDR1 MGHDK, CDR2 SYGVNS. Trimming cost V 5 bases and J 6 bases, with 16 bases left between them. CDR3 length: 14 amino acids. DNA for the CDR3: TGTGCCAGCAGTACAACAGGGTACCTTAATGGCTACACCTTC. Protein sequence: CASSTTGYLNGYTF.

This clone was detected only once. V usage is TRBV6-1 and J usage is TRBJ2-4; TRBD1 matches 9 bases. Trimming took 4 bases from V and 0 from J; bases not matched to a gene: 16. The germline V gene has CDR1 MNHNS and CDR2 SASEGT. The CDR3 spans 20 residues. Written as DNA, the CDR3 is TGTGCCAGCAGTGCCGGTAGGACAGGGGCCGAGGGATTAGCCAAAAACATTCAGTACTTC. Protein product: CASSAGRTGAEGLAKNIQYF.

This clone is a singleton in its sample. V and J are TRBV2 and TRBJ1-1; tentatively, D is TRBD1 (6 bases). Trimming removed 6 bases from V and 7 bases from J, with 18 bases in between. The CDR3 length is 14 residues. Germline CDR1 is SNHLY and CDR2 is FYNNEI. The CDR3 nucleotides are TGTGCCAGCAGCGGAGACATAGGGGGTGTTGAAGCTTTCTTT. Its protein product is CASSGDIGGVEAFF.

This chain joins TRBV18 and TRBJ1-6; 9 nucleotides line up with TRBD1. Germline V gene lookup returns CDR1 KGHSH and CDR2 LQKENI. V lost 3 bases, J lost 5 bases, and 8 bases stayed unmatched. The CDR3 contains 17 residues. The CDR3 DNA reads TGTGCCAGCTCACCTCCCGGGACAGGGATCGATAATTCACCCCTCCACTTT. Protein sequence: CASSPPGTGIDNSPLHF.

CDR3 DNA sequence: TGTGCCAGCAGCGAAAGACTAGCGGGGGGCAACACCGGGGAGCTGTTTTTT. Translated: CASSERLAGGNTGELFF. The rearrangement uses TRBV7-9 and TRBJ2-2, with TRBD2 matching 13 bases. Germline CDR1 is SEHNR and CDR2 is FQNEAQ (reference sequence). The CDR3 has 17 residues. V lost 5 bases, J lost 2 bases, and 5 bases stayed unmatched.

This chain uses TRBV11-2 with TRBJ1-1, with D possibly being TRBD1 (6 bases). V lost 7 bases, J lost 0 bases, and 12 bases lay in between. Germline V gene lookup returns CDR1 SGHAT and CDR2 FQNNGV. The CDR3 is made up of 14 amino acids. This chain's CDR3 is CASIQGRLNTEAFF. CDR3 bases: TGTGCCAGCATTCAGGGGCGTTTGAACACTGAAGCTTTCTTT.

The chain is built from TRBV2 and TRBJ2-7; a weak D match, TRBD2 (5 bases). This CDR3 has 13 residues. V was cut by 4 bases and J by 5 bases, with 12 bases left in between. The V gene's germline CDR1 is SNHLY and CDR2 FYNNEI. The CDR3 nucleotides read TGTGCCAGCAGTGCCGTAACTAGACACGAGCAGTACTTC. Translation gives CASSAVTRHEQYF.

This chain links TRBV15 with TRBJ1-6, with a possible D match to TRBD1 (6 bases). The CDR3 runs 13 residues. CDR1 and CDR2 from the germline V gene are LNHNV and YYDKDF (reference sequence). The V end lost 6 bases, the J end lost 6 bases, and 9 bases lay between the germline ends. The CDR3 reads CATRQDSNSPLHF. The CDR3 nucleotides are TGTGCCACCAGGCAGGACAGTAATTCACCCCTCCACTTT.

This clone was picked up one time. V gene TRBV7-9 combines with J gene TRBJ2-5; perhaps TRBD2 as D (5 bases). CDR3 length: 13 amino acids. Germline V gives CDR1 SEHNR, CDR2 FQNEAQ (reference sequence). Trimming took off 3 bases at V and 4 bases at J, with 9 bases between the two ends. The CDR3 bases are TGTGCCAGCAGCTTCGGGATCGGAGAGACCCAGTACTTC. Translation gives CASSFGIGETQYF.

CDR3 sequence (DNA): TGCGCCAGCAGCTTGGACGCGTGGGGGGGCGGAGAGACCCAGTACTTC. It codes for CASSLDAWGGGETQYF. This chain links TRBV5-1 with TRBJ2-5; possibly TRBD2 for D (7 bases). The CDR3 is made up of 16 amino acids. CDR1 and CDR2 from the germline V gene are SGHRS and YFSETQ. Deletions cut 0 bases from V and 4 bases from J, with 16 bases between.

V usage is TRBV7-8 and J usage is TRBJ1-1, with TRBD1 as a possible D gene (6 bases). The germline V gene encodes CDR1 SGHVS and CDR2 FQNEAQ. This CDR3 has 15 residues. V was cut by 2 bases and J by 7 bases, with 17 bases left in between. The CDR3 nucleotides read TGTGCCAGCAGCTTAATTACAGGGTCCAGGGTTGAAGCTTTCTTT. Its protein product is CASSLITGSRVEAFF.

The chain employs TRBV18 and TRBJ1-6; 9 nucleotides agree with TRBD1. The germline V gene has CDR1 KGHSH and CDR2 LQKENI. J gave up 6 bases and V 5 bases, and 11 bases lay outside the gene matches. The CDR3 spans 17 residues. CDR3 region: CASSSSRDRVGNSPLHF. In nucleotides, the CDR3 is TGTGCCAGCTCATCGTCCCGGGACAGGGTGGGTAATTCACCCCTCCACTTT. Complete variable domain (other parts from reference TRBV18 and TRBJ1-6): NAGVMQNPRHLVRRRGQEARLRCSPMKGHSHVYWYRQLPEEGLKFMVYLQKENIIDESGMPKERFSAEFPKEGPSILRIQQVVRGDSAAYFCASSSSRDRVGNSPLHFGNGTRLTVT.